Listed here are 15 T cell receptor beta chains from one sample, sequenced in a study of blood T cell repertoires in COVID-19. The table came from immunoSEQ multiplex PCR; TCRdb's copy has only in-frame clones and leaves some out. Of 300,000 to 400,000 clones listed, around 85% are singletons. The material sequenced was PBMCs or T cells enriched from blood (not recorded which). Every receptor here comes from a woman in her 30s who had been exposed to COVID-19.

The chain carries TRBV11-1 and TRBJ2-5; 8 nucleotides match TRBD2. The germline V gene has CDR1 SGHAT and CDR2 FQDESV (reference sequence). CDR3 size: 16 residues. After removal of 1 base from V and 0 bases from J, the junction contained 4 bases not matched to a gene. The CDR3 reads CASSLGRGGYQETQYF. CDR3 coding DNA: TGTGCCAGCAGCTTAGGACGGGGGGGGTACCAAGAGACCCAGTACTTC.

The rearrangement uses TRBV7-6 and TRBJ1-6, with D hard to call. The CDR3 extends over 15 amino acids. In germline, CDR1 is SGHVS, CDR2 FNYEAQ. Trimming took 1 base from V and 0 from J, leaving 4 bases between them. The CDR3 DNA reads TGTGCCAGCAGCTTAGAGAGCTCCTATAATTCACCCCTCCACTTT. Amino acids: CASSLESSYNSPLHF.

The rearrangement joins TRBV7-3 to TRBJ2-2, with TRBD1 matching 10 bases. Trimming at V came to 1 base and at J to 7 bases, leaving 6 bases not matched to a gene. The germline V gene has CDR1 SGHTA and CDR2 FQGTGA. The CDR3 runs to 16 residues. The CDR3 reads CASSLRTGQGRGELFF. DNA for the CDR3: TGTGCCAGCAGCTTAAGAACGGGACAGGGGCGCGGGGAGCTGTTTTTT.

The rearrangement joins TRBV27 to TRBJ2-7; 8 bases align to TRBD1. The CDR3 spans 14 residues. CDR1 and CDR2 from the germline V gene are MNHEY and SMNVEV (reference sequence). With 5 bases clipped from V and 3 bases from J, the junction kept 6 bases outside the gene matches. The CDR3 bases are TGTGCCAGCAGTGGGGCCAGGGGGCTCTACGAGCAGTACTTC. Translating it yields CASSGARGLYEQYF.

The chain joins TRBV27 to TRBJ1-2, with 7 bases matching TRBD1. Per germline, CDR1 MNHEY and CDR2 SMNVEV (reference sequence). With 3 bases clipped from V and 8 bases from J, the junction kept 18 bases outside the gene matches. There are 17 residues in the CDR3. The CDR3 sequence is CASSFSKGQYPDQGYTF. The CDR3 DNA reads TGTGCCAGCAGTTTTAGTAAGGGACAGTACCCTGACCAGGGCTACACCTTC.

This rearrangement joins TRBV19 to TRBJ2-7, with 9 nucleotides matching TRBD1. V trimming: 4 bases; J trimming: 4 bases; junction bases outside the gene matches: 11. From germline, CDR1 is LNHDA and CDR2 SQIVND (reference sequence). This CDR3 has 16 residues. The CDR3 coding sequence is TGTGCCAGTAGTACCCCGGGACAGGGAATTAATTACGAGCAGTACTTC. It specifies CASSTPGQGINYEQYF.

This clone has only one observation. The rearrangement joins TRBV2 to TRBJ1-1; D unresolved. Germline CDR1 reads SNHLY; CDR2 reads FYNNEI. The CDR3 sequence is 13 residues long. V lost 8 bases, J lost 1 base, and 11 bases lay in between. As DNA, the CDR3 is TGTGCCAGCCAGGATCCTCCGAACACTGAAGCTTTCTTT. This sequence encodes CASQDPPNTEAFF.

The chain links TRBV7-6 to TRBJ2-7; TRBD2 matches at 7 bases. V lost 1 base and J lost 3; bases outside the gene matches: 3. The CDR3 consists of 14 residues. The V gene's germline CDR1 is SGHVS and CDR2 FNYEAQ. CDR3 coding DNA: TGTGCCAGCAGCTTAGAATGGGGGGGCTACGAGCAGTACTTC. Its translation: CASSLEWGGYEQYF.

The chain couples TRBV30 to TRBJ2-7; D might be TRBD1 (6 bases). The CDR3 totals 15 residues. Trimming left V 1 base short and J 3 bases short, with 16 bases between. The germline gives CDR1 GTSNPN, CDR2 SVGIG (reference sequence). The chain's CDR3 is CAWSGEHRDIYEQYF. The CDR3 DNA sequence: TGTGCCTGGAGTGGCGAGCACAGGGATATCTACGAGCAGTACTTC.

This chain connects TRBV5-1 to TRBJ2-5; the D gene is possibly TRBD1 (5 bases). Deletions cut 0 bases from V and 5 bases from J, with 14 bases between. Germline loops: CDR1 SGHRS, CDR2 YFSETQ. The length of the CDR3 is 15 residues. In nucleotides, the CDR3 is TGCGCCAGCAGCTTGGGGGGAAGGGGCGAGGAGACCCAGTACTTC. This codes for CASSLGGRGEETQYF.

V and J are TRBV10-2 and TRBJ2-1, with 14 bases identical to TRBD2. The V gene end was trimmed by 0 bases and the J gene end by 2 bases; junction bases not matched to a gene: 6. This CDR3 has 19 amino acids. The germline V gene has CDR1 WSHSY and CDR2 SAAADI. CDR3 bases: TGCGCCAGCAGTGAGTCGGGACTAGCGGGAGTGAAGGCCTACAATGAGCAGTTCTTC. Translating gives CASSESGLAGVKAYNEQFF.

The chain is built from TRBV21-1 and TRBJ1-1. TRBV21-1 is a recognized pseudogene. The CDR3 extends over 14 amino acids. The DNA for the CDR3 is TGTGCCAGCAGCAGACGACCCGGAGGCACTGAAGCTTTCTTT. This sequence encodes CASSRRPGGTEAFF.

This CDR3 is CASSTWTGAEDTQYF. CDR3 coding DNA: TGTGCCAGCAGCACCTGGACAGGGGCGGAAGATACGCAGTATTTT. J is TRBJ2-3 and V is TRBV7-9, with TRBD1 matching over 9 bases. This CDR3 has 15 residues. CDR1 and CDR2 from the germline V gene are SEHNR and FQNEAQ (reference sequence). J gave up 5 bases and V 5 bases, and 8 bases lay outside the gene matches. Looking up the rest from reference TRBV7-9 and TRBJ2-3 gives the full variable domain: DTGVSQNPRHKITKRGQNVTFRCDPISEHNRLYWYRQTLGQGPEFLTYFQNEAQLEKSRLLSDRFSAERPKGSFSTLEIQRTEQGDSAMYLCASSTWTGAEDTQYFGPGTRLTVL.

The chain combines TRBV5-1 with TRBJ1-1, with D possibly matching TRBD1 (5 bases). The ends were cut back, 5 bases at V and 7 bases at J, with 15 bases in the middle. In germline, CDR1 is SGHRS, CDR2 YFSETQ. The CDR3 loop spans 13 amino acids. CDR3 in DNA: TGCGCCAGCAGAATTGACAGCACCGGTGAAGCTTTCTTT. Translation: CASRIDSTGEAFF.

This rearrangement joins TRBV5-6 to TRBJ1-5, with 8 positions matching TRBD1. Germline-derived CDR1 and CDR2 are SGHDT and YYEEEE. CDR3 length: 15 amino acids. After removal of 2 bases from V and 5 bases from J, the junction contained 6 bases not matched to a gene. The CDR3 sequence is CASSLRQGWDQPQHF. Here the CDR3 DNA reads TGTGCCAGCAGCTTAAGACAGGGGTGGGATCAGCCCCAGCATTTT.